The present entry profiles one T cell receptor beta chain with its context. This sample stems from a study of cytomegalovirus exposure and HLA in healthy donors. Germline V gene lookup returns CDR1 SNHLY and CDR2 FYNNEI. V was shortened by 4 bases and J by 3 bases, with 10 bases between the two germline ends. CDR3 size: 14 residues. The PCR had 60 Vbeta and 13 Jbeta primers. Generated by immunoSEQ multiplex PCR, the TCRdb table keeps only in-frame clones and is missing some. The sample yields just over 150,000 clones, 77% seen once. The clonotype comes from a woman in her 30s in good health and CMV-seronegative. The J gene is TRBJ2-1, the V gene TRBV2; D gene unclear. Specimen: PBMCs. The CDR3 nucleotides read TGTGCCAGCAGTGTTCGGCAGGACTACAATGAGCAGTTCTTC. This translates into CASSVRQDYNEQFF.